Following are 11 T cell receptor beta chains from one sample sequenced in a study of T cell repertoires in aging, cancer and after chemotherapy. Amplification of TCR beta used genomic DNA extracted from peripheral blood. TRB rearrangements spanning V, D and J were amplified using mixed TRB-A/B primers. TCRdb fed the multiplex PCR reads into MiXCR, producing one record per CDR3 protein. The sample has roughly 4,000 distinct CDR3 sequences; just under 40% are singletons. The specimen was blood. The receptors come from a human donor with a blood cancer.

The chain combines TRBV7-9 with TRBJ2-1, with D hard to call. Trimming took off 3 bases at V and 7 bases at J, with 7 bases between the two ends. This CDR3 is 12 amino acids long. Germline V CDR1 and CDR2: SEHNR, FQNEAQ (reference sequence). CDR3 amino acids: CASSFGRNEQFF. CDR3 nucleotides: TGTGCCAGCAGCTTCGGACGGAATGAGCAGTTCTTC.

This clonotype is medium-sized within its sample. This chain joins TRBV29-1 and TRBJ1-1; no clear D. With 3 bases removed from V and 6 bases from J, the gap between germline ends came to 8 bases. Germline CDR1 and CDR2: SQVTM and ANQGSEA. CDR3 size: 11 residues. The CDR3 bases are TGCAGCGTTGAGGTGGGCGCTGAAGCTTTCTTT. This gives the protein CSVEVGAEAFF.

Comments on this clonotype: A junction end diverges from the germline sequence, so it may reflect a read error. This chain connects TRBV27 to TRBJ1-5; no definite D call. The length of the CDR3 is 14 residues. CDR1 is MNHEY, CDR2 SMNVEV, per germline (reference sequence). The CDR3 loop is CASSFRNSNQPQDF. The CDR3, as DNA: TGTGCCAGCAGTTTCAGGAATAGCAATCAGCCCCAGGATTTT.

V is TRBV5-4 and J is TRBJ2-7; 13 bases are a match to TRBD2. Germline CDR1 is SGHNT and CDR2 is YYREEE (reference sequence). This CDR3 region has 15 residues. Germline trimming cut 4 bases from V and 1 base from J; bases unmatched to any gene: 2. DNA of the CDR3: TGTGCCAGCAGCCCGGGACTAGCGGGATCCTACGAGCAGTACTTC. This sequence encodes CASSPGLAGSYEQYF.

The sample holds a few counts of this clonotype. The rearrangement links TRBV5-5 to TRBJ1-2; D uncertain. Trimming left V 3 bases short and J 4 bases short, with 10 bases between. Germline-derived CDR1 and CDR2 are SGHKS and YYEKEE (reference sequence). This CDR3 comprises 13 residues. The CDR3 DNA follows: TGTGCCAGCAGCTCCCGGGCACCCTATGGCTACACCTTC. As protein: CASSSRAPYGYTF.

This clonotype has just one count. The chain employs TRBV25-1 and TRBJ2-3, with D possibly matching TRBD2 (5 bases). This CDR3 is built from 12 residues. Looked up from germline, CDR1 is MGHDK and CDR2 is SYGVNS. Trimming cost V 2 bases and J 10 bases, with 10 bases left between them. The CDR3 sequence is CASSEKLVPQYF. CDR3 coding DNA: TGTGCCAGCAGTGAAAAACTAGTCCCGCAGTATTTT.

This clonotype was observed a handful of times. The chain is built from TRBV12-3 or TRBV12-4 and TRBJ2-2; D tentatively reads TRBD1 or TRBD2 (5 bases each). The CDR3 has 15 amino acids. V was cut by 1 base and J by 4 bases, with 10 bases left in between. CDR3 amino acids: CASSLEGAGTGELFF. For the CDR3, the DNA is TGTGCCAGCAGTTTAGAAGGGGCGGGCACCGGGGAGCTGTTTTTT.

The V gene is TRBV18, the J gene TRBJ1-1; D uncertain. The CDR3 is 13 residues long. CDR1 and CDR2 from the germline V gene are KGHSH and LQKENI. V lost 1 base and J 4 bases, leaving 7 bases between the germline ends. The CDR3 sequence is CASSPQGPTEAFF. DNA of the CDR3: TGTGCCAGCTCACCACAAGGGCCCACTGAAGCTTTCTTT.

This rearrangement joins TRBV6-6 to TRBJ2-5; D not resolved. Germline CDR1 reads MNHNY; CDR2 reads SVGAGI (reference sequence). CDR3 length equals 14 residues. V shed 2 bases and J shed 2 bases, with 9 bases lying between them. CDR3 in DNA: TGTGCCAGCAGTTACAGTTACATACAAGAGACCCAGTACTTC. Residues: CASSYSYIQETQYF.

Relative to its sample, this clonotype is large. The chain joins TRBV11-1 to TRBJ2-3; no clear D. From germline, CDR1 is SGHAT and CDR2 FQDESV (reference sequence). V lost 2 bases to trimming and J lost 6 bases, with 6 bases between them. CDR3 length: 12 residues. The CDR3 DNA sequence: TGTGCCAGCAGCTTAATTTCGGATACGCAGTATTTT. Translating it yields CASSLISDTQYF.

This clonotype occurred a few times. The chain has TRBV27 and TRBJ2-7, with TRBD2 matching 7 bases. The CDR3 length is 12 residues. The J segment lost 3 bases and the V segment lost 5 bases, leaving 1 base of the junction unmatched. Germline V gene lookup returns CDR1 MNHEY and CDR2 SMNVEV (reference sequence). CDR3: CASSGGGYEQYF. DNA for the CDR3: TGTGCCAGCAGTGGGGGGGGCTACGAGCAGTACTTC.